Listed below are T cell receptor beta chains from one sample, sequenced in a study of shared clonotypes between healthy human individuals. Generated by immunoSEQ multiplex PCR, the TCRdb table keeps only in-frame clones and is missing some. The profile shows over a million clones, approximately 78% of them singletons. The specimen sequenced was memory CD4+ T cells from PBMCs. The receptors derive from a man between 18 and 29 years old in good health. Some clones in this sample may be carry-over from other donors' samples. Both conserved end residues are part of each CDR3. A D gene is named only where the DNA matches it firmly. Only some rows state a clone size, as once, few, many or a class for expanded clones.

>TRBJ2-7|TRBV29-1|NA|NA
CSVEVPGVPYEQYF
TGCAGCGTTGAGGTCCCAGGAGTTCCCTACGAGCAGTACTTC
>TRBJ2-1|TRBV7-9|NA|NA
CASNRINNEQFF
TGTGCCAGCAACCGGATAAACAATGAGCAGTTCTTC
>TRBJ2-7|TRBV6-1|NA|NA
CASTLEGTEAYEQYF
TGTGCCAGCACCCTAGAGGGGACGGAAGCCTACGAGCAGTACTTC
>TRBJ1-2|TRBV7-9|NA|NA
CASSPPGQIYGYTF
TGTGCCAGCAGCCCTCCGGGACAAATCTATGGCTACACCTTC
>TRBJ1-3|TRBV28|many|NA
CASSSPTFTLSGNTIYF
TGTGCCAGCAGTTCGCCCACTTTTACGTTATCTGGAAACACCATATATTTT
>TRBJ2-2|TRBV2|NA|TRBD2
CASQISLAASGELFF
TGTGCCTCCCAAATCTCCCTAGCGGCTTCCGGGGAGCTGTTTTTT
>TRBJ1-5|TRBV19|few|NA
CASSMTTVLNQPQHF
TGTGCCAGTAGTATGACAACAGTGCTAAATCAGCCCCAGCATTTT
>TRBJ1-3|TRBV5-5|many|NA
CASRVRDSGNTIYF
TGTGCCAGCAGGGTCCGCGACTCTGGAAACACCATATATTTT
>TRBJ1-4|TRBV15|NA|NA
CATSRVRTANEKLFF
TGTGCCACCAGCAGGGTTAGGACAGCAAATGAAAAACTGTTTTTT
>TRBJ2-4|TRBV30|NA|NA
CAWSARGLAKNIQYF
TGTGCCTGGAGTGCCCGGGGACTAGCCAAAAACATTCAGTACTTC
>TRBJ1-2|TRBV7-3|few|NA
CASSVDGNTNYGYTF
TGTGCCAGCAGCGTCGACGGGAATACTAACTATGGCTACACCTTC
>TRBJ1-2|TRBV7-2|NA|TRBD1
CASSLAGDSPYGYTF
TGTGCCAGCAGCTTAGCGGGGGACAGCCCCTATGGCTACACCTTC
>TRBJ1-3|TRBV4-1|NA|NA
CASSQVWPGNTIYF
TGCGCCAGCAGCCAAGTATGGCCTGGAAACACCATATATTTT
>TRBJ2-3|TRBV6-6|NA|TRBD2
CASVGPGLAGTDTQYF
TGTGCCAGCGTAGGTCCGGGACTAGCGGGCACAGATACGCAGTATTTT
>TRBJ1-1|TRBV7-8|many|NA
CASSSPLNLNTEAFF
TGTGCCAGCAGCTCCCCGTTAAACCTGAACACTGAAGCTTTCTTT
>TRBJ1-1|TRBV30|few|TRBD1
CAWSEDRGTEAFF
TGTGCCTGGAGTGAAGACAGGGGAACTGAAGCTTTCTTT
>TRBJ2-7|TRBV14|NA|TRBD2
CASSPRRLAGTTGQYF
TGTGCCAGCAGCCCCCGGCGGCTAGCGGGAACTACGGGGCAGTACTTC
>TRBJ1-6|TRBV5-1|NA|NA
CASSSGDGGPLHF
TGCGCCAGCAGCTCTGGGGATGGGGGACCCCTCCACTTT
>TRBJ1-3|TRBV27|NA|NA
CASSQRQLPSSGNTIYF
TGTGCCAGCAGTCAACGACAGCTCCCTAGCTCTGGAAACACCATATATTTT
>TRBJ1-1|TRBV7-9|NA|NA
CASSLQNRDKFYF
TGTGCCAGCAGCTTACAGAACCGGGACAAATTCTATTTT
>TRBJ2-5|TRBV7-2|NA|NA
CASSQRLQETQYF
TGTGCCAGCAGCCAGAGACTGCAAGAGACCCAGTACTTC
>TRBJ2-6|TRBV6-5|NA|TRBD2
CASRAGVSGANVLTF
TGTGCCAGCAGGGCGGGGGTCTCTGGGGCCAACGTCCTGACTTTC